A single sample gave rise to the 6 T cell receptor beta chains below, sequenced in a study of T cell responses to AZD1222 COVID-19 vaccine (dated by TCRdb to the early 2020s). The time point label for this specimen denotes: about 28 days (+/-7) after the second vaccine dose. Library creation used the immunoSEQ multiplex PCR assay. TCRdb took over this immuneACCESS table, retaining in-frame rearrangements with V and J assigned. Such tables are incomplete; in checked studies, under half of the missing clones stem from an unresolved V gene, and the remainder is unexplained. This sample comprises some 160,000 clones, about 83% of them detected only once. Roughly 0.98% of the sample is taken by the ten largest. Source: peripheral blood, taken 28 days after the second AZD1222 dose. The receptors were sampled from an adult who received the AZD1222 COVID-19 vaccine.

This clone is a singleton in its sample. The chain links TRBV4-2 to TRBJ1-1, with 8 bases fitting TRBD1. The CDR3 totals 14 residues. CDR1 LGHNA and CDR2 YNFKEQ come from the germline V gene. Trimming at V came to 4 bases and at J to 2 bases, leaving 3 bases not matched to a gene. CDR3 sequence reads: CASSLDRGNTEAFF. CDR3 sequence (DNA): TGTGCCAGCAGCCTCGACAGGGGTAACACTGAAGCTTTCTTT.

The CDR3 reads CASSPRDSPREQYF. The CDR3 nucleotides are TGTGCCAGCAGCCCCCGGGACAGCCCGCGGGAGCAGTACTTC. The chain recombines TRBV7-9 with TRBJ2-7; 7 bases map to TRBD1. Germline values: CDR1 SEHNR, CDR2 FQNEAQ (reference sequence). This CDR3 spans 14 amino acids. V shed 5 bases and J 7 bases; nucleotides not matched to a gene: 11.

J is TRBJ1-2 and V is TRBV6-2 or TRBV6-3; D perhaps matches TRBD1 (5 bases). The CDR3 has 14 residues. Germline loops: CDR1 MNHEY, CDR2 SVGEGT. The V gene lost 2 bases and the J gene lost 6 bases, with 13 bases spanning the gap. CDR3 nucleotide sequence: TGTGCCAGCAGTTACCCGACCCAGGGCCATGGCTACACCTTC. Protein: CASSYPTQGHGYTF.

This chain joins TRBV18 and TRBJ2-1; maybe TRBD1 (5 bases). Germline assignment: CDR1 KGHSH and CDR2 LQKENI. Trimming took off 4 bases at V and 3 bases at J, with 7 bases between the two ends. CDR3 length: 13 residues. Here the CDR3 DNA reads TGTGCCAGCTCACAGGACATCTACAATGAGCAGTTCTTC. Encoded protein: CASSQDIYNEQFF.

In this sample, this clone turned up once. CDR3 sequence reads: CASSSRDRGIRETQYF. The CDR3 nucleotides read TGTGCCAGCAGTTCCCGGGACAGGGGGATCCGGGAGACCCAGTACTTC. The rearrangement uses TRBV6-5 and TRBJ2-5; TRBD1 aligns across 11 bases. J gave up 5 bases and V 4 bases, and 9 bases lay outside the gene matches. Germline CDR1 and CDR2: MNHEY and SVGAGI. The CDR3 contains 16 residues.

The rearrangement links TRBV11-2 to TRBJ2-7, with D hard to call. The germline V gene encodes CDR1 SGHAT and CDR2 FQNNGV. Trimming left V 2 bases short and J 2 bases short, with 7 bases between. CDR3 length: 13 amino acids. The CDR3 DNA is TGTGCCAGCAGCTTACTAGGGACCTACGAGCAGTACTTC. Its translation: CASSLLGTYEQYF.